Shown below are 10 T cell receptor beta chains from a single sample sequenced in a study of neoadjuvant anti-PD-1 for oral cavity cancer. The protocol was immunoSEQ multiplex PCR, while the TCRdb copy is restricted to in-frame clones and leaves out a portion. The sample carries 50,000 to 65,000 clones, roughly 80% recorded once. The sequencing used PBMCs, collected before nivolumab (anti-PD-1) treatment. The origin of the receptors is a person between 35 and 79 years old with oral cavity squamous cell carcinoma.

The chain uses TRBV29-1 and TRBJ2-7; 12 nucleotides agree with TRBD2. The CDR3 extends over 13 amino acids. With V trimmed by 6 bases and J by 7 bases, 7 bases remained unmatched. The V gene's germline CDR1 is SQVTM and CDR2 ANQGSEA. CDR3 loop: CSVRLAGVGEQYF. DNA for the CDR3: TGCAGCGTAAGACTAGCGGGGGTCGGGGAGCAGTACTTC.

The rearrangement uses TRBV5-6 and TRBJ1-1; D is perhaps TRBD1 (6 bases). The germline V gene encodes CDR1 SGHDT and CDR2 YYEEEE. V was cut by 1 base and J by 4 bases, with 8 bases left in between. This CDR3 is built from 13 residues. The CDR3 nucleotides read TGTGCCAGCAGCTTGACAGGGCTCACTGAAGCTTTCTTT. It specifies CASSLTGLTEAFF.

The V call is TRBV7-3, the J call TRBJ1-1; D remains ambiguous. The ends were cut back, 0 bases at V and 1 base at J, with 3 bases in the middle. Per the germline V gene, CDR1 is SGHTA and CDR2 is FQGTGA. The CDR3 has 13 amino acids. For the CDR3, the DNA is TGTGCCAGCAGCTTAACACCGAACACTGAAGCTTTCTTT. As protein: CASSLTPNTEAFF. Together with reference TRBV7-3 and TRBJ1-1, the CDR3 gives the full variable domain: GAGVSQTPSNKVTEKGKYVELRCDPISGHTALYWYRQSLGQGPEFLIYFQGTGAADDSGLPNDRFFAVRPEGSVSTLKIQRTERGDSAVYLCASSLTPNTEAFFGQGTRLTVV.

CDR3 in amino acids: CATSRDPGRGEKLFF. CDR3 nucleotide sequence: TGTGCCACCAGCAGAGACCCGGGACGAGGTGAAAAACTGTTTTTT. This sequence joins TRBV15 and TRBJ1-4; tentative D call: TRBD1 (5 bases). Germline CDR1 LNHNV, CDR2 YYDKDF (reference sequence). Trimming removed 0 bases at V and 7 bases at J, with 12 bases between. CDR3 length: 15 amino acids.

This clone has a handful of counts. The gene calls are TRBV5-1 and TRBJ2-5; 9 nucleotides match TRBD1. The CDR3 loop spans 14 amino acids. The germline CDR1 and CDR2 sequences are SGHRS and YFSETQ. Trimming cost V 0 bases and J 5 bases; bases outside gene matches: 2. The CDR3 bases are TGCGCCAGCAGCTTGGGGACAGGGGATGAGACCCAGTACTTC. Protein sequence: CASSLGTGDETQYF. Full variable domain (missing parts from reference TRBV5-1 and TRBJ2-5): KAGVTQTPRYLIKTRGQQVTLSCSPISGHRSVSWYQQTPGQGLQFLFEYFSETQRNKGNFPGRFSGRQFSNSRSEMNVSTLELGDSALYLCASSLGTGDETQYFGPGTRLLVL.

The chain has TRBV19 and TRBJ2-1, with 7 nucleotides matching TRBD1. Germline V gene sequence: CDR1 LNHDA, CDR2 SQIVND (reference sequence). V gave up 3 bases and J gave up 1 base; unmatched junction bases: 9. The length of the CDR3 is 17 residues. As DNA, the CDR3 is TGTGCCAGTAGTATTCAGAGGACAGGTCTTTCCTACAATGAGCAGTTCTTC. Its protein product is CASSIQRTGLSYNEQFF.

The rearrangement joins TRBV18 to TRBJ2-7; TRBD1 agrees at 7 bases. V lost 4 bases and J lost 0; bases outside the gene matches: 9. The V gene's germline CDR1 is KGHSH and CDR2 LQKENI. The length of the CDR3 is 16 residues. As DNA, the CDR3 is TGTGCCAGCTCACGAAGGGACAGCCTTAGCTCCTACGAGCAGTACTTC. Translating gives CASSRRDSLSSYEQYF.

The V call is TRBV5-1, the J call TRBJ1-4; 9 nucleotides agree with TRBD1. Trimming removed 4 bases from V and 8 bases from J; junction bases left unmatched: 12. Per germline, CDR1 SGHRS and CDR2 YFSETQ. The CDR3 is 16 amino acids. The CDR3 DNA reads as TGCGCCAGCAGCGCGGGGACAGGGCGATTGCCCGAAAAACTGTTTTTT. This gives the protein CASSAGTGRLPEKLFF.

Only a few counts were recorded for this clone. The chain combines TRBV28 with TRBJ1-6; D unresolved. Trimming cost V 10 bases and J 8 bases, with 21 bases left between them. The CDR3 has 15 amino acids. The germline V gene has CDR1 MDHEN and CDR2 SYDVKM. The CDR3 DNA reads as TGTGCCACGGCCGGGAACTCCGAAACCGATTCACCCCTCCACTTT. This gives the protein CATAGNSETDSPLHF.

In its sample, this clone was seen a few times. CDR3 sequence reads: CASLPTGEGTEAFF. CDR3 nucleotide sequence: TGTGCCAGCTTACCCACAGGGGAGGGCACTGAAGCTTTCTTT. The chain carries TRBV7-6 and TRBJ1-1; TRBD1 matches at 7 bases. CDR1 and CDR2 (germline): SGHVS, FNYEAQ. V was pared by 8 bases and J by 4 bases, with 10 bases of the junction left unmatched. This CDR3 contains 14 residues.